The T cell receptor (beta chain) described here comes from a study of cytomegalovirus exposure and HLA in healthy donors. General study findings and limits: For cytomegalovirus status, the classifier reportedly gave diagnoses with high specificity and sensitivity. Specificity for CMV antigens was confirmed in vitro for a few of the CMV-associated chains. Analysis was performed later, and it showed HLA-associated TCR beta chains to be more clonally expanded than equally common others. Most TCR sequences proved rare, with some public TCRs found in many donors.

About this clone itself: Its target is not known.

13 Jbeta primers and 60 Vbeta primers were used for the PCR. TCRdb keeps only in-frame clones here, not all; method: immunoSEQ multiplex PCR. This sample has roughly 150,000 clones; 65% to 80% occur once, and the top ten carry 2.5% to 3%. Per the germline V gene, CDR1 is SGHNT and CDR2 is YENEEA. The CDR3 spans 13 residues. Trimming removed 3 bases at V and 0 bases at J, with 6 bases between. The TCR was taken from a woman in her fifties or sixties in good health and CMV-seropositive. Specimen: PBMCs. This rearrangement joins TRBV11-3 to TRBJ2-7; D remains unclear. The CDR3 DNA reads as TGTGCCAGCAGCTTGGGCGACTCCTACGAGCAGTACTTC. It yields the protein CASSLGDSYEQYF.